The 24 T cell receptor beta chains given below trace back to one sample, sequenced in a study of blood T cell repertoires in COVID-19. Produced via immunoSEQ multiplex PCR; TCRdb's table is partial and in-frame only. The table has 150,000 to 200,000 clones, 80% seen once. The sample consisted of PBMCs or T cells enriched from blood (not recorded which). Source of these receptors: a woman aged 60-75 years who had recovered from COVID-19.

J is TRBJ2-3 and V is TRBV7-2; 7 nucleotides line up with TRBD2. CDR3 length equals 18 residues. V lost 1 base to trimming and J lost 0 bases; unmatched junction nucleotides: 10. The germline gives CDR1 SGHTA, CDR2 FQGNSA. The CDR3 reads CASSLVLRGTLSTDTQYF. For the CDR3, the DNA is TGTGCCAGCAGCTTAGTGTTGCGGGGGACCCTTAGCACAGATACGCAGTATTTT. Complete variable domain (other parts from reference TRBV7-2 and TRBJ2-3): GAGVSQSPSNKVTEKGKDVELRCDPISGHTALYWYRQSLGQGLEFLIYFQGNSAPDKSGLPSDRFSAERTGGSVSTLTIQRTQQEDSAVYLCASSLVLRGTLSTDTQYFGPGTRLTVL.

The rearrangement joins TRBV29-1 to TRBJ1-1; tentatively, D is TRBD1 (6 bases). The CDR3 is 11 residues long. V was shortened by 6 bases and J by 4 bases, with 9 bases between the two germline ends. Germline V gene sequence: CDR1 SQVTM, CDR2 ANQGSEA. The CDR3 reads CSVQGGTEAFF. The DNA for the CDR3 is TGCAGCGTGCAAGGGGGCACTGAAGCTTTCTTT.

The chain couples TRBV4-1 to TRBJ2-1; perhaps TRBD2 as D (5 bases). The V gene lost 0 bases and the J gene lost 7 bases, with 10 bases spanning the gap. This CDR3 is 14 amino acids long. Germline V CDR1 and CDR2: MGHRA, YSYEKL. CDR3 loop: CASSQDGGGNEQFF. CDR3 coding DNA: TGCGCCAGCAGCCAAGATGGAGGCGGGAATGAGCAGTTCTTC.

The rearrangement uses TRBV5-6 and TRBJ2-5, with 9 positions matching TRBD1. V dropped 2 bases and J dropped 4; count of bases not matched to a gene: 9. In germline, CDR1 is SGHDT, CDR2 YYEEEE. The CDR3 has 16 residues. The DNA for the CDR3 is TGTGCCAGCAGCTTACAGGGGGCAATGGGTGGAGAGACCCAGTACTTC. This codes for CASSLQGAMGGETQYF.

The chain joins TRBV10-3 to TRBJ1-1, with D unclear. Trimming stripped 0 bases from V and 1 base from J, with 9 bases between. This CDR3 is 15 amino acids long. Germline CDR1 ENHRY, CDR2 SYGVKD. This chain's CDR3 is CAISESPTENTEAFF. The DNA of the CDR3 is TGTGCCATCAGTGAGTCGCCGACTGAGAACACTGAAGCTTTCTTT.

The chain joins TRBV6-1 to TRBJ1-5; 9 bases agree with TRBD1. Germline V CDR1 and CDR2: MNHNS, SASEGT. The V segment lost 2 bases and the J segment 11 bases; nucleotides outside the gene matches: 7. The CDR3 loop spans 14 amino acids. The CDR3 region has the DNA TGTGCCAGCAGTGAAATGACAGGGGGTATAGCCCAGCATTTT. Amino acid sequence: CASSEMTGGIAQHF.

The chain couples TRBV29-1 to TRBJ2-1; no firm D call. This CDR3 has 13 residues. The germline CDR1 and CDR2 sequences are SQVTM and ANQGSEA. The V end lost 4 bases, the J end lost 7 bases, and 14 bases lay between the germline ends. CDR3 DNA: TGCAGCGTTGTTGCGGTCAGCCGAAATGAGCAGTTCTTC. This encodes CSVVAVSRNEQFF.

The V and J genes are TRBV5-1 and TRBJ2-7; a possible D gene is TRBD2 (5 bases). Trimming removed 0 bases from V and 3 bases from J, with 19 bases in between. Germline V lookup: CDR1 SGHRS, CDR2 YFSETQ. This CDR3 is 17 amino acids long. CDR3 residues: CASSLALAGFSLYEQYF. The CDR3 region has the DNA TGCGCCAGCAGCTTGGCCCTGGCGGGTTTTAGCCTCTACGAGCAGTACTTC.

This chain links TRBV29-1 with TRBJ1-2; D may be TRBD1 (5 bases). Germline V gene sequence: CDR1 SQVTM, CDR2 ANQGSEA. Trimming cost V 8 bases and J 2 bases, with 15 bases left between them. This CDR3 is 13 amino acids long. The CDR3 reads CSLWAGQNYGYTF. The CDR3 DNA reads TGCAGCCTCTGGGCGGGGCAGAACTATGGCTACACCTTC.

The CDR3 reads CASSSNRGNEQFF. CDR3 DNA sequence: TGTGCCAGCAGTTCAAACAGGGGAAATGAGCAGTTCTTC. V gene TRBV27 combines with J gene TRBJ2-1; the match to TRBD1 covers 7 bases. Trimming at V came to 4 bases and at J to 7 bases, leaving 4 bases not matched to a gene. CDR1 is MNHEY, CDR2 SMNVEV, per germline (reference sequence). The CDR3 spans 13 residues.

The rearrangement uses TRBV12-3 or TRBV12-4 and TRBJ2-7, with 11 bases lining up with TRBD1. This CDR3 region has 13 residues. Trimming removed 6 bases from V and 11 bases from J; junction bases left unmatched: 9. The CDR3: CASRPRDRGWEYF. Written as DNA, the CDR3 is TGTGCCAGCAGACCAAGGGACAGGGGGTGGGAGTACTTC.

The chain recombines TRBV6-4 with TRBJ1-1, with D tentatively TRBD1 (6 bases). Germline V gene data show CDR1 as MRHNA and CDR2 as SNTAGT. Trimming removed 9 bases from V and 0 bases from J, with 17 bases in between. The length of the CDR3 is 15 residues. The CDR3 here is CASRRHREMNTEAFF. Here the CDR3 DNA reads TGTGCCAGTCGGCGGCACAGGGAGATGAACACTGAAGCTTTCTTT.

This clone has just one count. This sequence joins TRBV19 and TRBJ1-2; D is undetermined. The CDR3 covers 12 residues. Per the germline V gene, CDR1 is LNHDA and CDR2 is SQIVND (reference sequence). Trimming took off 1 base at V and 8 bases at J, with 8 bases between the two ends. The CDR3 loop reads CASSIGVRGYTF. The CDR3 DNA reads TGTGCCAGTAGTATAGGAGTACGCGGCTACACCTTC.

V gene TRBV18 combines with J gene TRBJ2-5; 10 nucleotides align to TRBD1. The V segment lost 6 bases and the J segment 5 bases; nucleotides outside the gene matches: 9. The CDR3 totals 15 residues. Germline CDR1 and CDR2: KGHSH and LQKENI. CDR3 residues: CASSLDRGLGETQYF. CDR3 nucleotides: TGTGCCAGCTCCCTCGACAGGGGGCTAGGGGAGACCCAGTACTTC. The full variable domain, its missing parts supplied by reference TRBV18 and TRBJ2-5, is NAGVMQNPRHLVRRRGQEARLRCSPMKGHSHVYWYRQLPEEGLKFMVYLQKENIIDESGMPKERFSAEFPKEGPSILRIQQVVRGDSAAYFCASSLDRGLGETQYFGPGTRLLVL.

This chain links TRBV2 with TRBJ1-2; TRBD1 aligns across 7 bases. CDR1 and CDR2 from the germline V gene are SNHLY and FYNNEI. The CDR3 is 16 amino acids. In DNA, the CDR3 is TGTGCAGCACAGAGGGACAGATCAAGCAGCAACTATGGCTACACCTTC. Translating gives CAAQRDRSSSNYGYTF. Supplemented by reference TRBV2 and TRBJ1-2, the full variable domain reads EPEVTQTPSHQVTQMGQEVILRCVPISNHLYFYWYRQILGQKVEFLVSFYNNEISEKSEIFDDQFSVERPDGSNFTLKIRSTKLEDSAMYFCAAQRDRSSSNYGYTFGSGTRLTVV.

The chain links TRBV3-1 (or the pseudogene TRBV3-2) to TRBJ2-7, with unresolved D. The CDR3 is made up of 14 amino acids. CDR1 and CDR2 (germline): LGHDT, YNNKEL (reference sequence). V was clipped by 4 bases and J by 1 base, with 11 bases between them. The CDR3 DNA sequence: TGTGCCAGCAGCCCGGAGAGGAGATCCTACGAGCAGTACTTC. Protein sequence: CASSPERRSYEQYF.

The V gene is TRBV24-1, the J gene TRBJ2-5; 7 nucleotides line up with TRBD1. The junction had 14 bases not matched to a gene; V was cut back by 3 bases and J by 5 bases. The CDR3 extends over 17 amino acids. CDR1 is KGHDR, CDR2 SFDVKD, per germline. This CDR3 is CATSDTRDRSIGETQYF. CDR3 DNA sequence: TGTGCCACCAGTGATACTAGGGACAGATCCATAGGGGAGACCCAGTACTTC.

The chain uses TRBV27 and TRBJ2-7; perhaps TRBD1 as D (7 bases). Germline lookup yields CDR1 MNHEY and CDR2 SMNVEV (reference sequence). The CDR3 has 15 amino acids. Trimming cost V 4 bases and J 5 bases, with 18 bases left between them. CDR3 amino acids: CASSSPAGGKNEQYF. The CDR3, as DNA: TGTGCCAGCAGTTCTCCGGCAGGGGGGAAAAACGAGCAGTACTTC.

The rearrangement uses TRBV28 and TRBJ1-5, with 7 bases identical to TRBD1. J was trimmed by 2 bases and V by 5 bases; bases with no gene match: 9. The CDR3 has 16 residues. CDR1 is MDHEN and CDR2 is SYDVKM in the germline V gene. CDR3 amino acids: CASSGYRGLGNQPQHF. CDR3 DNA sequence: TGTGCCAGCAGTGGATACAGGGGCTTGGGCAATCAGCCCCAGCATTTT. The full variable domain, rest sourced from reference TRBV28 and TRBJ1-5, is DVKVTQSSRYLVKRTGEKVFLECVQDMDHENMFWYRQDPGLGLRLIYFSYDVKMKEKGDIPEGYSVSREKKERFSLILESASTNQTSMYLCASSGYRGLGNQPQHFGDGTRLSIL.

This chain connects TRBV28 to TRBJ2-7; 11 bases match TRBD2. Germline CDR1 and CDR2: MDHEN and SYDVKM. The CDR3 is 14 amino acids. Germline trimming cut 2 bases from V and 3 bases from J; bases unmatched to any gene: 0. The CDR3 protein is CASSLLAGGYEQYF. In nucleotides, the CDR3 is TGTGCCAGCAGTTTACTAGCGGGGGGCTACGAGCAGTACTTC.

This rearrangement joins TRBV6-1 to TRBJ2-2, with unresolved D. CDR3 length: 12 amino acids. Per the germline V gene, CDR1 is MNHNS and CDR2 is SASEGT. V dropped 2 bases and J dropped 9 bases, with 7 bases sitting between them. The DNA of the CDR3 is TGTGCCAGCAGTGAATTGGCCCGGGAGCTGTTTTTT. As protein: CASSELARELFF.

Notes on this clone: Relative to the germline gene, one junction end is altered; a read error may explain this. The J gene is TRBJ1-2, the V gene TRBV11-2; maybe TRBD1 (5 bases). Germline CDR1 is SGHAT and CDR2 is FQNNGV. There are 14 residues in the CDR3. CDR3: CASSLDQARGLYTF. The DNA for the CDR3 is TGTGCCAGCAGCCTAGACCAGGCGCGGGGCCTCTACACCTTC. Supplemented by reference TRBV11-2 and TRBJ1-2, the full variable domain reads EAGVAQSPRYKIIEKRQSVAFWCNPISGHATLYWYQQILGQGPKLLIQFQNNGVVDDSQLPKDRFSAERLKGVDSTLKIQPAKLEDSAVYLCASSLDQARGLYTFGSGTRLTVV.

This clone occurred once. The V and J genes are TRBV5-4 and TRBJ1-1, with 7 bases lining up with TRBD1. Germline CDR1 is SGHNT and CDR2 is YYREEE (reference sequence). Trimming cost V 4 bases and J 0 bases; bases outside gene matches: 3. This CDR3 spans 14 amino acids. The CDR3 loop is CASSQGGMNTEAFF. In nucleotides, the CDR3 is TGTGCCAGCAGCCAGGGGGGAATGAACACTGAAGCTTTCTTT.

The chain has TRBV19 and TRBJ2-1; TRBD2 aligns across 13 bases. The J segment lost 0 bases and the V segment lost 9 bases, leaving 5 bases of the junction unmatched. The CDR3 totals 16 residues. Germline CDR1 LNHDA, CDR2 SQIVND (reference sequence). The CDR3 is CARGGTSGVSYNEQFF. CDR3 nucleotide sequence: TGTGCCAGAGGGGGGACTAGCGGGGTCTCCTACAATGAGCAGTTCTTC.